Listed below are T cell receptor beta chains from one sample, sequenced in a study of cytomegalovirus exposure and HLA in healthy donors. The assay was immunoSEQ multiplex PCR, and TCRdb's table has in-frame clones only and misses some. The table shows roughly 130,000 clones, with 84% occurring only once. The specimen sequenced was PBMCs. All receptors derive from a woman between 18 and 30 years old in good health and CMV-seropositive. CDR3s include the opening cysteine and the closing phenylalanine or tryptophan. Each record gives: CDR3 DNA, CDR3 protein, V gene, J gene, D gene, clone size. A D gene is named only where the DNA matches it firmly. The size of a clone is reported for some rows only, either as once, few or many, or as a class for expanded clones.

CDR3 DNA: TGTGCCAGCAGCCCGGGTAATAGCGGGGGGACAGATACGCAGTATTTT; CDR3 protein: CASSPGNSGGTDTQYF; V gene: TRBV7-3; J gene: TRBJ2-3; D gene: TRBD2; clone size: NA
CDR3 DNA: TGTGCCAGCACAGGGCCGGAAAGGGCCCAGTACTTC; CDR3 protein: CASTGPERAQYF; V gene: TRBV2; J gene: TRBJ2-5; D gene: NA; clone size: NA
CDR3 DNA: TGTGCCAGCAGCTTCGTCCAGGGACTTAACTATGGCTACACCTTC; CDR3 protein: CASSFVQGLNYGYTF; V gene: TRBV7-9; J gene: TRBJ1-2; D gene: NA; clone size: once
CDR3 DNA: TGTGCCAGCAGCTTAATAGAGGGAGGGGAAGCTTTCTTT; CDR3 protein: CASSLIEGGEAFF; V gene: TRBV7-9; J gene: TRBJ1-1; D gene: NA; clone size: NA
CDR3 DNA: TGTGCCAGCAGTGAAGATGGCGGCATGAACACTGAAGCTTTCTTT; CDR3 protein: CASSEDGGMNTEAFF; V gene: TRBV6-1; J gene: TRBJ1-1; D gene: NA; clone size: NA
CDR3 DNA: TGTGCCAGCAGAGGGGCGTATGGCTACACCTTC; CDR3 protein: CASRGAYGYTF; V gene: TRBV2; J gene: TRBJ1-2; D gene: NA; clone size: NA
CDR3 DNA: TGTGCCAGCAGCTGGATTACAGGGGAGAGTGAAGCTTTCTTT; CDR3 protein: CASSWITGESEAFF; V gene: TRBV5-4; J gene: TRBJ1-1; D gene: TRBD1; clone size: NA
CDR3 DNA: TGCGCCAGCAGCCAACTAACGGGGGGGAACACTGAAGCTTTCTTT; CDR3 protein: CASSQLTGGNTEAFF; V gene: TRBV5-1; J gene: TRBJ1-1; D gene: NA; clone size: NA
CDR3 DNA: TGTGCCAGCAGCTTAGGCCTTATGGGCAGGGGGTACGAGCAGTACTTC; CDR3 protein: CASSLGLMGRGYEQYF; V gene: TRBV13; J gene: TRBJ2-7; D gene: TRBD1; clone size: NA
CDR3 DNA: TGTGCCAGCAGTATCGGGACAGGGGAAGGCTACACCTTC; CDR3 protein: CASSIGTGEGYTF; V gene: TRBV27; J gene: TRBJ1-2; D gene: TRBD1; clone size: NA
CDR3 DNA: TGTGCCAGCAGCGGACCGGGACATAAGAACTATGGCTACACCTTC; CDR3 protein: CASSGPGHKNYGYTF; V gene: TRBV7-9; J gene: TRBJ1-2; D gene: NA; clone size: NA
CDR3 DNA: TGTGCCAGCTCACCTAACAGGGGGCGAGGGCAGCCCCAGCATTTT; CDR3 protein: CASSPNRGRGQPQHF; V gene: TRBV18; J gene: TRBJ1-5; D gene: TRBD1; clone size: NA
CDR3 DNA: TGTGCCAGCAGTCCTCGGGACAGGGCCGGCTACACCTTC; CDR3 protein: CASSPRDRAGYTF; V gene: TRBV6-5; J gene: TRBJ1-2; D gene: TRBD1; clone size: few
CDR3 DNA: TGTGCCAGCAGTGTTTCAGGGGACTATGGCTACACCTTC; CDR3 protein: CASSVSGDYGYTF; V gene: TRBV2; J gene: TRBJ1-2; D gene: NA; clone size: NA
CDR3 DNA: TGTGCCAGCAGCTCCCCAGGCTTGAACACTGAAGCTTTCTTT; CDR3 protein: CASSSPGLNTEAFF; V gene: TRBV28; J gene: TRBJ1-1; D gene: NA; clone size: NA
CDR3 DNA: TGTGCCAGCAGTGAGTCAGGGGAGAACTATGGCTACACCTTC; CDR3 protein: CASSESGENYGYTF; V gene: TRBV2; J gene: TRBJ1-2; D gene: NA; clone size: NA
CDR3 DNA: TGCAGCGCTCTCTGGGGGGATGGCTACACCTTC; CDR3 protein: CSALWGDGYTF; V gene: TRBV29-1; J gene: TRBJ1-2; D gene: NA; clone size: few
CDR3 DNA: TGTGCCTGGAGTGAAGGGACGGGGGGACCCACAGATACGCAGTATTTT; CDR3 protein: CAWSEGTGGPTDTQYF; V gene: TRBV30; J gene: TRBJ2-3; D gene: TRBD2; clone size: once
CDR3 DNA: TGTGCCAGCGGGCCGGGACAAACTTACAATGAGCAGTTCTTC; CDR3 protein: CASGPGQTYNEQFF; V gene: TRBV5-4; J gene: TRBJ2-1; D gene: NA; clone size: NA
CDR3 DNA: TGTGCCAGCAGTTTATCGGCCGGGGAGCAGTTCTTC; CDR3 protein: CASSLSAGEQFF; V gene: TRBV28; J gene: TRBJ2-1; D gene: NA; clone size: NA
CDR3 DNA: TGCGCCAGCAGCTTGTTGGCGCGGGGGGGCTCAGGAGAGACCCAGTACTTC; CDR3 protein: CASSLLARGGSGETQYF; V gene: TRBV5-1; J gene: TRBJ2-5; D gene: TRBD2; clone size: few
CDR3 DNA: TGTGCCAGCAGCTTAAATGGGCCAAACTATGGCTACACCTTC; CDR3 protein: CASSLNGPNYGYTF; V gene: TRBV7-9; J gene: TRBJ1-2; D gene: NA; clone size: NA
CDR3 DNA: TGCGCCAGCAGCTCGGGACTAGCGGACAGAGGGGAGACCCAGTACTTC; CDR3 protein: CASSSGLADRGETQYF; V gene: TRBV5-1; J gene: TRBJ2-5; D gene: TRBD2; clone size: NA
CDR3 DNA: TGTGCCAGCAGTTTTGGGACAGGTTTTTACGAGCAGTACTTC; CDR3 protein: CASSFGTGFYEQYF; V gene: TRBV27; J gene: TRBJ2-7; D gene: TRBD1; clone size: NA
CDR3 DNA: TGTGCCAGCAGCCCCCAAATGAGGGCCGCGGGCACTGAAGCTTTCTTT; CDR3 protein: CASSPQMRAAGTEAFF; V gene: TRBV9; J gene: TRBJ1-1; D gene: NA; clone size: NA
CDR3 DNA: TGTGCCAGCAGCGTATATAGCGGGGGAAATTACAATGAGCAGTTCTTC; CDR3 protein: CASSVYSGGNYNEQFF; V gene: TRBV9; J gene: TRBJ2-1; D gene: TRBD2; clone size: NA
CDR3 DNA: TGCGCCAGCAGCCCCACGACAGGGTTGGAACAGCCCCAGCATTTT; CDR3 protein: CASSPTTGLEQPQHF; V gene: TRBV5-1; J gene: TRBJ1-5; D gene: TRBD1; clone size: NA
CDR3 DNA: TGTGCCAGCAGCAAAGCGCTTCCGGACAGGGGAAGCACCGGGGAGCTGTTTTTT; CDR3 protein: CASSKALPDRGSTGELFF; V gene: TRBV21-1; J gene: TRBJ2-2; D gene: NA; clone size: NA
CDR3 DNA: TGTGCCAGCAGCCAAGGGGTGGGGGCCCACACAGATACGCAGTATTTT; CDR3 protein: CASSQGVGAHTDTQYF; V gene: TRBV7-2; J gene: TRBJ2-3; D gene: NA; clone size: once
CDR3 DNA: TGTGCCAGCAGTGAAGCAACGGGACTGGGGGGGCAAGAGACCCAGTACTTC; CDR3 protein: CASSEATGLGGQETQYF; V gene: TRBV2; J gene: TRBJ2-5; D gene: TRBD2; clone size: NA
CDR3 DNA: TGCGCCAGCAGCTTTGACAGGGGGCCCACTGAAGCTTTCTTT; CDR3 protein: CASSFDRGPTEAFF; V gene: TRBV5-1; J gene: TRBJ1-1; D gene: TRBD1; clone size: NA